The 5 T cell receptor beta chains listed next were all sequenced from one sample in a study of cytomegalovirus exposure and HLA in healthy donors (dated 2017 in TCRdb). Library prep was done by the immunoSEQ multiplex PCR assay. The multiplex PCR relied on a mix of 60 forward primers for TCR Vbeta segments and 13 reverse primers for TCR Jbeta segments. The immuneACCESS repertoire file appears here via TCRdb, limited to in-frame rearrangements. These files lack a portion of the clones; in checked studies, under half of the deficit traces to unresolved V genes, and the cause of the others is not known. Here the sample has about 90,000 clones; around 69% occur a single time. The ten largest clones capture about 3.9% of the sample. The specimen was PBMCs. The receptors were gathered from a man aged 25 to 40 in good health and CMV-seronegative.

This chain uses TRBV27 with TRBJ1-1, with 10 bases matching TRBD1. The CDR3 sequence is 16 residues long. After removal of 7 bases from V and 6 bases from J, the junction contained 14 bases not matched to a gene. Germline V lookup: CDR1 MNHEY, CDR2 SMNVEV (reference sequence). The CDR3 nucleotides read TGTGCCAGCACGAAAATTCCGGGACAGGGGTTTGCTGAAGCTTTCTTT. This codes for CASTKIPGQGFAEAFF.

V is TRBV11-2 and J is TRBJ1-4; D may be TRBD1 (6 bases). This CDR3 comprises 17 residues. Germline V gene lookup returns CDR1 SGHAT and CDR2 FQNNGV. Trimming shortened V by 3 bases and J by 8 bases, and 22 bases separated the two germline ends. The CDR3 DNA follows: TGTGCCAGCAGCTTCCACCGCCGCAGGGGTCGGAAGGAAAAACTGTTTTTT. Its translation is CASSFHRRRGRKEKLFF.

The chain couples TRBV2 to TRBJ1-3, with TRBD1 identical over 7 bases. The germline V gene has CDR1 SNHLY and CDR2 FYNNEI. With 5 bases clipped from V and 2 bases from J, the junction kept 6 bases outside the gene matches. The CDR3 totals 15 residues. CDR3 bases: TGTGCCAGCAGTTTGGGACAGCACCCTGGAAACACCATATATTTT. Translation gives CASSLGQHPGNTIYF.

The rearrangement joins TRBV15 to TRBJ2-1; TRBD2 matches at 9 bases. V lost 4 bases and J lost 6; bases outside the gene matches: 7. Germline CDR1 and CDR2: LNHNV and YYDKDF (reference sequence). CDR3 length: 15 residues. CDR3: CATSIGGRDLNEQFF. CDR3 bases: TGTGCCACCAGCATCGGCGGGAGGGATCTCAATGAGCAGTTCTTC.

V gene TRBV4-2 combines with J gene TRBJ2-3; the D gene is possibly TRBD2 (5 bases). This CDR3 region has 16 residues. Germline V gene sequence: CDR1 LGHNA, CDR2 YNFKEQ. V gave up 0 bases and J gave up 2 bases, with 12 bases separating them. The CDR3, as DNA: TGTGCCAGCAGCCAAGAGGCGGCGGGCCACACAGATACGCAGTATTTT. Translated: CASSQEAAGHTDTQYF.